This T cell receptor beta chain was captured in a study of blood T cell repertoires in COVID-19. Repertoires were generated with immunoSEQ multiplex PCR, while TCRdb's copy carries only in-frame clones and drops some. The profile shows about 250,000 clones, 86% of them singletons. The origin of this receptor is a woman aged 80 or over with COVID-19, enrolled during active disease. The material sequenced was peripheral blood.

Written as DNA, the CDR3 is TGTGCCACCAGTGACCCGGGACAGGGTTTCACAGGGGATGGCTACACCTTC. Translating gives CATSDPGQGFTGDGYTF. This chain connects TRBV24-1 to TRBJ1-2, with 9 nucleotides matching TRBD1. The CDR3 loop spans 17 amino acids. J lost 6 bases, V lost 4 bases, and 14 bases had no gene match. Per the germline V gene, CDR1 is KGHDR and CDR2 is SFDVKD.